This T cell receptor beta chain was recovered during a study of shared clonotypes between healthy human individuals (TCRdb year 2020). For context, the study as a whole: The cohort included a few men and a couple of women between 18 and 49 years of age. Leukapheresis yielded between about 0.94 and 8.9 billion PBMCs per donor. For each donor, CD4 naive and CD4 memory were each given three plates, CD8 naive was given two plates, and CD8 memory was given one plate. The study deeply sequenced blood TCR repertoires of about 5 healthy adults to estimate repertoire size and the extent of clonotype sharing between individuals. Different laboratories and diverse techniques were used to prepare libraries and sequence TCR repertoires, to increase sequencing depth and limit assay-specific biases. Summary of the overall study and its limitations: Pairwise subsampling led to the expectation that sequencing depth would affect the degree of clonotype sharing among donors. Estimated clonotype richness was generally larger for naive than for memory subsets. Compared with non-shared clonotypes, clonotypes shared by all four sorted-subset donors had higher generation probabilities. Sampling was restricted to blood, and TCR repertoires in tissues likely differ from the TCR repertoires found in blood. Sharing across four donors was observed for roughly 5.4% of naive CD4, 3.5% of naive CD8, over 2% of memory CD4, and about 0.38% of memory CD8 clonotypes. Rarefaction of sorted-subset datasets indicated incomplete sequencing despite the large sequencing depth. The small number of donors limited the genetic and exposure-history diversity represented.

The donors were healthy, HIV-negative adults who had no recently reported acute infections or vaccinations. All donors were Caucasian adults living in Nashville, Tennessee, USA. CD4+ T cells were enriched by magnetic negative selection; naive cells were then positively selected on CD45RA, and the negative fraction formed the memory subset. Blood was obtained by leukapheresis, after which PBMCs were separated by Ficoll-Histopaque density gradient centrifugation and cryopreserved in liquid nitrogen vapor phase. Analytical flow cytometry was used to check the purity and quantity of each magnetically sorted T cell population. Each sorted fraction had its genomic DNA isolated and then quantified by UV absorbance on a Nanodrop 2000c. Details on this clone: Its antigen is unknown. Nothing much larger sits one base from this clone, and base qualities are not available.

Sequences SGHRS (CDR1) and YFSETQ (CDR2) are obtained from the germline V gene. The CDR3 runs 16 residues from the cysteine to the phenylalanine. Of all the DNA, just the CDR3 is kept, 48 bases in frame from base 1. The junction shows trimming of 4 bases on V and 2 bases on J, and the gene matches do not reach 7 bases of it. TCR CDR3 regions were amplified from genomic DNA by multiplex PCR using the deep immunoSEQ assay. Extracted genomic DNA from each cell subset was spread evenly across all wells of several immunoSEQ 96-well plates, with each plate serving as a replicate. For sorted subsets, each replicate PCR was loaded with 200 to 250 ng genomic DNA, equivalent to 32,000 or so T cell genomes. The purified libraries were quantified using a Qubit 3.0 fluorometer, sized with a Bioanalyzer 2100, and then quantified again using the KAPA Library Quantification kit. A separate single-read 150-cycle Illumina NextSeq 550 flow cell was used to sequence each immunoSEQ 96-well plate. The study's own analysis went as follows. Because only junctional sequences without quality scores were contained in the immunoSEQ output, filtering matching that applied to full-length reads could not be performed. Sequences were annotated with PyIR, a Python wrapper for IgBLAST v1.9, using IMGT germline references to assign V/J genes and CDR3. Reads were filtered out if the reads had weak V/J assignments (E-value above 1e-6), no CDR3, stop codons, out-of-frame junctions, or ambiguous translated residues. V3J clonotypes were defined as sequences sharing an identical inferred V gene, J gene, and CDR3 amino acid sequence. Percentage overlap between repertoires was calculated by dividing the number of shared unique clonotypes by the size of the smaller repertoire. Richness of each repertoire was evaluated using RTK rarefaction, the Chao1 estimator, and Recon v2.1 estimates of unobserved clonotypes. Generation probabilities for all TCRbeta clonotypes obtained by the gDNA method from several donors were computed using OLGA. TCRdb carries this immuneACCESS record with in-frame sequences only. Its versions omit some clonotypes, under half of them owing to an unresolved V gene in the studies checked, with the rest unexplained. The D gene and trimming were derived from the DNA, and the V and J assignments and clone size from that table. The table for this sample lists 2.5 million or so clones; more than 80% of them were counted only once. The ten largest clones take up more than 0.12% of the sample.

This sequence originates from a man aged 18 to 29 in good health. Sequencing was carried out using naive CD4+ T cells sorted from blood. Per the publication, the cell subset or site label means: CD45RA+ positively selected. The chain couples TRBV5-1 to TRBJ2-1, and 9 junction bases match TRBD2. The DNA reads as follows: TGCGCCAGCAGCGTATTAGCGGGAGAAGCCTACAATGAGCAGTTCTTC. The translation is CASSVLAGEAYNEQFF.